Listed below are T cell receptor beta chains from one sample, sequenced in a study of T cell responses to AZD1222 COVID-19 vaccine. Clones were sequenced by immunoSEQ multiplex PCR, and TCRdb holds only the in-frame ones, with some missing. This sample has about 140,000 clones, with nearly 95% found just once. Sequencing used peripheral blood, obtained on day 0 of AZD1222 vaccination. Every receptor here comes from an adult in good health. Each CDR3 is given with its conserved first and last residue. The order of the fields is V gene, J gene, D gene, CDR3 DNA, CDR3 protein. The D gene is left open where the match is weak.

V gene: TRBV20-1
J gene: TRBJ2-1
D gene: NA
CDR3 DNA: TGCAGTGCTATCGCCTACAATGAGCAGTTCTTC
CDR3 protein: CSAIAYNEQFF

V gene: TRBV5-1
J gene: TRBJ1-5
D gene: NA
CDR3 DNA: TGCGCCAGCAGCTTGGCGGGGTCCAATCAGCCCCAGCATTTT
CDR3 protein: CASSLAGSNQPQHF

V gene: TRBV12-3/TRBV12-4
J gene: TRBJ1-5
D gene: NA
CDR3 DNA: TGTGCCAGCAGTTTGGACAGTCATCAGCCCCAGCATTTT
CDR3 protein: CASSLDSHQPQHF

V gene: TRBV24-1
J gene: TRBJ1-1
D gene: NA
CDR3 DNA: TGTGCCACCAGTGATACAAAGAAGGCGGCTGAAGCTTTCTTT
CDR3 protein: CATSDTKKAAEAFF

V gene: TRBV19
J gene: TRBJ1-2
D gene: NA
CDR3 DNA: TGTGCCAGTAGTGGCAGGGGCGGCTACACCTTC
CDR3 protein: CASSGRGGYTF

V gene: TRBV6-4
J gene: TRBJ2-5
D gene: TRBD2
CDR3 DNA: TGTGCCAGCAGTGACTCGGTAGGACTAGCGTGCCAAGAGACCCAGTACTTC
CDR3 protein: CASSDSVGLACQETQYF

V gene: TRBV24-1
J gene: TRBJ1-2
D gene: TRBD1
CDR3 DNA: TGTGCCACCAGTGATCCGGACAGGGGTGTCTATGGCTACACCTTC
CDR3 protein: CATSDPDRGVYGYTF

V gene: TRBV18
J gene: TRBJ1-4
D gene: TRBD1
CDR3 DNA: TGTGCCAGCTCGCAAGGGGGCCGCTTGGGCACTAATGAAAAACTGTTTTTT
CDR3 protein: CASSQGGRLGTNEKLFF

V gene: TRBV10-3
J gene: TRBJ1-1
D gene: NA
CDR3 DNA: TGTGCCATCAGTGGATGGGGGAACACTGAAGCTTTCTTT
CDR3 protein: CAISGWGNTEAFF

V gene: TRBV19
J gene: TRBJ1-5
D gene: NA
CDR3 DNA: TGTGCCAGTAGCCTCTTAACAACAGGGATAGATCAGCCCCAGCATTTT
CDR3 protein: CASSLLTTGIDQPQHF

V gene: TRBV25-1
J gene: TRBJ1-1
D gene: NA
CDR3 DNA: TGTGCCAGCCTCGGGGCAGGGAGGCACACTGAAGCTTTCTTT
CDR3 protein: CASLGAGRHTEAFF

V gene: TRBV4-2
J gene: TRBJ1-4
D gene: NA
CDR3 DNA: TGTGCCAGCAGCCAAGATACAGGGCCTAATGAAAAACTGTTTTTT
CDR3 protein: CASSQDTGPNEKLFF

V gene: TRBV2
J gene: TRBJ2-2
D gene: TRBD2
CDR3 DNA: TGTGCCAGCAGTGAACAGGGCGGGAGCACCGGGGAGCTGTTTTTT
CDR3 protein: CASSEQGGSTGELFF

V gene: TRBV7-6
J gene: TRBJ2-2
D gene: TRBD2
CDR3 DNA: TGTGCCAGCAGCGGGACTAGCGGGACTGGCGGGGAGCTGTTTTTT
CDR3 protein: CASSGTSGTGGELFF

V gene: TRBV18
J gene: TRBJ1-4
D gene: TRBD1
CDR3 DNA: TGTGCCAGCTCAACCGGACAGGACTATAATGAAAAACTGTTTTTT
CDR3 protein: CASSTGQDYNEKLFF

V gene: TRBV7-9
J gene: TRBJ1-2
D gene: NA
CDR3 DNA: TGTGCCAGCAGGCCGCTTTGGCAGACCGCCTATGGCTACACCTTC
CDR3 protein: CASRPLWQTAYGYTF

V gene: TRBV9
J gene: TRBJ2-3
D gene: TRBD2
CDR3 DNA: TGTGCCAGCAGTCAAACACTAGCGGCAGATACGCAGTATTTT
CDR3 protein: CASSQTLAADTQYF

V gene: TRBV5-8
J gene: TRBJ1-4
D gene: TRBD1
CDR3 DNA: TGTGCCAGCAGCGCAGGGACAGGGGTAGATGAAAAACTGTTTTTT
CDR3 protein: CASSAGTGVDEKLFF

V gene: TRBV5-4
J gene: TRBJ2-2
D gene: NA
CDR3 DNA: TGTGCCAGCAGCTTGATTCAGGATAACACCGGGGAGCTGTTTTTT
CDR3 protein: CASSLIQDNTGELFF

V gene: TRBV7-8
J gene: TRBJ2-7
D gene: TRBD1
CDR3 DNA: TGTGCCAGCAGCCCAGGCGAGGGACAGGGAGTCGAGGAGCAGTACTTC
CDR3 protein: CASSPGEGQGVEEQYF

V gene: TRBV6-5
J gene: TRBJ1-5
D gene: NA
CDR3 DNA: TGTGCCAGCAGACAAATGTCCGGGGGGGTTCAGCCCCAGCATTTT
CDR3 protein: CASRQMSGGVQPQHF

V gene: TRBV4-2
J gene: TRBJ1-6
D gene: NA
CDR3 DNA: TGTGCCAGCAGCCAAGAAATCTTCAGGGTACGATCACCCCTCCACTTT
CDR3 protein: CASSQEIFRVRSPLHF

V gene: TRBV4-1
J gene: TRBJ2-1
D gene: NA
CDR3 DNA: TGCGCCAGCAGCCTCAGGGGGGTGAACGTCTTAGGGTCTAATGAGCAGTTCTTC
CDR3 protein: CASSLRGVNVLGSNEQFF

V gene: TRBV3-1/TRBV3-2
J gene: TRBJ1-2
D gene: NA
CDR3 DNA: TGTGCCAGCAGCCACCCAAAGGGGTCCGGCTACACCTTC
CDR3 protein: CASSHPKGSGYTF